One sample yielded the 32 T cell receptor beta chains listed below, sequenced in a study of blood T cell repertoires in COVID-19. Profiled with immunoSEQ multiplex PCR; TCRdb holds only in-frame clones, not every one. The table lists about 50,000 clones, 70% to 85% of them singletons. Sequenced: PBMCs or T cells enriched from blood (not recorded which). These receptors all come from a woman between 45 and 60 years old with acute COVID-19.

This chain joins TRBV30 and TRBJ1-2; tentatively, D is TRBD1 (6 bases). V lost 4 bases to trimming and J lost 2 bases, with 11 bases between them. This CDR3 has 13 residues. CDR1 and CDR2 (germline): GTSNPN, SVGIG (reference sequence). The chain's CDR3 is CAWTPGVNYGYTF. CDR3 nucleotides: TGTGCCTGGACTCCAGGGGTCAACTATGGCTACACCTTC.

This clone was counted once. The J gene is TRBJ1-5, the V gene TRBV5-6; perhaps TRBD1 as D (6 bases). This CDR3 region has 14 residues. Trimming removed 3 bases at V and 6 bases at J, with 13 bases between. Germline values: CDR1 SGHDT, CDR2 YYEEEE. The CDR3 nucleotides read TGTGCCAGCAGCTCACAGGGAATTGCTCAGCCCCAGCATTTT. It is translated as CASSSQGIAQPQHF.

This sequence joins TRBV18 and TRBJ2-2; D call uncertain. Per the germline V gene, CDR1 is KGHSH and CDR2 is LQKENI. Between the trimmed V and J ends, which lost 5 bases and 0 bases, there was a span of 7 bases. The CDR3 is 14 residues long. CDR3 coding DNA: TGTGCCAGCTCAGGGCCAGCGAACACCGGGGAGCTGTTTTTT. Translated, it gives CASSGPANTGELFF. Complete variable domain (other parts from reference TRBV18 and TRBJ2-2): NAGVMQNPRHLVRRRGQEARLRCSPMKGHSHVYWYRQLPEEGLKFMVYLQKENIIDESGMPKERFSAEFPKEGPSILRIQQVVRGDSAAYFCASSGPANTGELFFGEGSRLTVL.

V and J are TRBV5-1 and TRBJ2-3; D gene ambiguous. This CDR3 is 13 amino acids long. The ends were cut back, 0 bases at V and 5 bases at J, with 7 bases in the middle. Per germline, CDR1 SGHRS and CDR2 YFSETQ. CDR3 in amino acids: CASSLGTGDTQYF. In nucleotides, the CDR3 is TGCGCCAGCAGCTTGGGAACGGGAGATACGCAGTATTTT. Full variable domain (rest looked up from reference TRBV5-1 and TRBJ2-3): KAGVTQTPRYLIKTRGQQVTLSCSPISGHRSVSWYQQTPGQGLQFLFEYFSETQRNKGNFPGRFSGRQFSNSRSEMNVSTLELGDSALYLCASSLGTGDTQYFGPGTRLTVL.

This chain links TRBV11-3 with TRBJ2-2, with D possibly TRBD1 on 5 matching bases. V gave up 3 bases and J gave up 0 bases, with 8 bases separating them. CDR1 is SGHNT and CDR2 is YENEEA in the germline V gene. CDR3 size: 15 residues. The CDR3 here is CASSFQTANTGELFF. CDR3 nucleotide sequence: TGTGCCAGCAGCTTCCAGACAGCGAACACCGGGGAGCTGTTTTTT.

The rearrangement joins TRBV9 to TRBJ2-7; D remains unclear. Germline lookup yields CDR1 SGDLS and CDR2 YYNGEE. V was cut by 2 bases and J by 0 bases, with 9 bases left in between. The CDR3 loop spans 14 amino acids. CDR3 nucleotide sequence: TGTGCCAGCAGCGTGTCACTCCACTCCTACGAGCAGTACTTC. Translation: CASSVSLHSYEQYF. Full variable domain (missing parts from reference TRBV9 and TRBJ2-7): DSGVTQTPKHLITATGQRVTLRCSPRSGDLSVYWYQQSLDQGLQFLIQYYNGEERAKGNILERFSAQQFPDLHSELNLSSLELGDSALYFCASSVSLHSYEQYFGPGTRLTVT.

The chain links TRBV5-4 to TRBJ2-1; TRBD2 agrees at 7 bases. V dropped 0 bases and J dropped 4; count of bases not matched to a gene: 7. Per germline, CDR1 SGHNT and CDR2 YYREEE (reference sequence). This CDR3 spans 16 amino acids. CDR3 residues: CASSLEAGRAYNEQFF. The CDR3 region has the DNA TGTGCCAGCAGCTTGGAAGCGGGGAGAGCTTACAATGAGCAGTTCTTC.

The rearrangement uses TRBV19 and TRBJ2-7; D might be TRBD2 (5 bases). V was shortened by 6 bases and J by 1 base, with 7 bases between the two germline ends. Germline assignment: CDR1 LNHDA and CDR2 SQIVND (reference sequence). The CDR3 loop spans 12 amino acids. The CDR3 coding sequence is TGTGCCAGTAGCCCGGGATCCTACGAGCAGTACTTC. It is translated as CASSPGSYEQYF.

The chain is built from TRBV4-2 and TRBJ2-1; 10 bases fit TRBD2. This CDR3 spans 16 amino acids. V shed 2 bases, J shed 8 bases, and the junction held 9 bases outside the gene matches. CDR1 is LGHNA, CDR2 YNFKEQ, per germline. The CDR3 sequence: CASSQRSGGAFHEQFF. CDR3 DNA: TGTGCCAGCAGCCAACGGAGCGGGGGGGCCTTTCATGAGCAGTTCTTC.

This rearrangement joins TRBV7-6 to TRBJ2-1, with a weak D call TRBD2 (6 bases). Germline V CDR1 and CDR2: SGHVS, FNYEAQ. V was trimmed by 5 bases and J by 6 bases, leaving 11 bases between them. The CDR3 length is 13 residues. The CDR3 DNA is TGTGCCAGCAGCCCCCGGGGGTTCAATGAGCAGTTCTTC. Its protein is CASSPRGFNEQFF.

In its sample, this clone was seen once. The rearrangement uses TRBV5-8 and TRBJ2-1; 9 positions agree with TRBD2. CDR3 length: 16 residues. Germline lookup yields CDR1 SGHTS and CDR2 YDEGEE. J lost 8 bases, V lost 0 bases, and 9 bases had no gene match. CDR3 protein: CASSLVGTSRGDEQFF. DNA for the CDR3: TGTGCCAGCAGCTTGGTCGGGACTAGCCGGGGGGATGAGCAGTTCTTC. Using reference TRBV5-8 and TRBJ2-1 for the parts outside the CDR3, the full variable domain is EAGVTQSPTHLIKTRGQQATLRCSPISGHTSVYWYQQALGLGLQFLLWYDEGEERNRGNFPPRFSGRQFPNYSSELNVNALELEDSALYLCASSLVGTSRGDEQFFGPGTRLTVL.

V and J are TRBV28 and TRBJ1-2; 7 bases are a match to TRBD1. V lost 2 bases, J lost 5 bases, and 5 bases stayed unmatched. The length of the CDR3 is 14 residues. CDR1 is MDHEN and CDR2 is SYDVKM in the germline V gene. CDR3 region: CASSLPRTGYGYTF. The CDR3 DNA sequence: TGTGCCAGCAGTTTACCTCGGACAGGATATGGCTACACCTTC.

V usage is TRBV14 and J usage is TRBJ2-7; D call uncertain. Germline loops: CDR1 SGHDN, CDR2 FVKESK. Trimming stripped 8 bases from V and 1 base from J, with 6 bases between. The CDR3 spans 11 residues. The CDR3, as DNA: TGTGCCAGCGCGAAGTCCTACGAGCAGTACTTC. As protein: CASAKSYEQYF. Looking up the rest from reference TRBV14 and TRBJ2-7 gives the full variable domain: EAGVTQFPSHSVIEKGQTVTLRCDPISGHDNLYWYRRVMGKEIKFLLHFVKESKQDESGMPNNRFLAERTGGTYSTLKVQPAELEDSGVYFCASAKSYEQYFGPGTRLTVT.

The rearrangement joins TRBV21-1 to TRBJ1-4. TRBV21-1 is a recognized pseudogene. The CDR3 runs to 16 residues. In DNA form, the CDR3 reads TGTGCCAGCAGCAAAGTTAGCAGCGGGCCCAATGAAAAACTGTTTTTT. Its translation is CASSKVSSGPNEKLFF.

This chain joins TRBV11-2 and TRBJ2-5; TRBD2 matches 9 bases. Germline V gene sequence: CDR1 SGHAT, CDR2 FQNNGV. This CDR3 has 16 residues. V lost 2 bases to trimming and J lost 1 base; unmatched junction nucleotides: 5. The CDR3 DNA reads TGTGCCAGCAGCTTACTGGGCGGGGGGGTCCAAGAGACCCAGTACTTC. Residues: CASSLLGGGVQETQYF.

This clone was counted only a few times. The chain combines TRBV4-2 with TRBJ1-1; TRBD1 might be the D (6 bases). There are 14 residues in the CDR3. From germline, CDR1 is LGHNA and CDR2 YNFKEQ. Between the trimmed V and J ends, which lost 1 base and 6 bases, there was a span of 12 bases. The CDR3 loop reads CASSQGGLGSEAFF. As DNA, the CDR3 is TGTGCCAGCAGCCAAGGGGGGCTTGGGTCTGAAGCTTTCTTT.

The V call is TRBV18, the J call TRBJ1-6; D is unclear. The germline V and J ends were trimmed by 3 bases and 9 bases, with 12 bases remaining between them. CDR1 is KGHSH, CDR2 LQKENI, per germline. This CDR3 has 14 residues. The CDR3 loop is CASSPDLGRSPLHF. The DNA for the CDR3 is TGTGCCAGCTCACCGGACTTAGGGCGTTCACCCCTCCACTTT.

J is TRBJ1-2 and V is TRBV24-1; TRBD1 matches at 9 bases. The CDR3 loop spans 14 amino acids. The germline CDR1 and CDR2 sequences are KGHDR and SFDVKD. V lost 2 bases to trimming and J lost 3 bases; unmatched junction nucleotides: 0. The CDR3 sequence is CATSDWDRDYGYTF. The CDR3 DNA reads TGTGCCACCAGTGATTGGGACAGGGACTATGGCTACACCTTC.

The chain uses TRBV2 and TRBJ2-5, with D unresolved. V was clipped by 7 bases and J by 2 bases, with 11 bases between them. The CDR3 spans 13 residues. The germline V gene has CDR1 SNHLY and CDR2 FYNNEI. The CDR3 DNA follows: TGTGCCAGCAAGGTCGGCAGGCAAGAGACCCAGTACTTC. This translates into CASKVGRQETQYF.

The chain carries TRBV12-5 and TRBJ1-3; no clear D gene. Germline CDR1 and CDR2: LGHNT and FRNRAP. CDR3 size: 14 residues. V lost 4 bases and J lost 0, with 7 bases in between. CDR3 loop: CASGSRLSGNTIYF. Written as DNA, the CDR3 is TGTGCTAGTGGTTCGAGACTCTCTGGAAACACCATATATTTT.

The rearrangement joins TRBV5-3 to TRBJ1-2; 8 bases align to TRBD1. TRBV5-3 is an ORF, with its function uncertain. V gave up 4 bases and J gave up 2 bases; unmatched junction bases: 10. The CDR3 consists of 16 residues. This CDR3 is CARSVYRGGPNYGYTF. The CDR3 bases are TGTGCCAGAAGCGTATACAGGGGGGGACCCAACTATGGCTACACCTTC.

The CDR3 loop is CATSSQGNAYNEQFF. CDR3 bases: TGTGCCACCAGCAGTCAGGGGAATGCCTACAATGAGCAGTTCTTC. The rearrangement links TRBV15 to TRBJ2-1; TRBD1 is a possible D gene (6 bases). This CDR3 has 15 residues. V lost 3 bases to trimming and J lost 2 bases, with 11 bases between them. Germline assignment: CDR1 LNHNV and CDR2 YYDKDF (reference sequence).

The chain has TRBV28 and TRBJ1-4, with D possibly TRBD1 on 6 matching bases. The CDR3 runs to 15 residues. The germline CDR1 and CDR2 sequences are MDHEN and SYDVKM. The V and J ends lost 5 bases and 3 bases respectively, with 13 bases between them. The CDR3 bases are TGTGCCAGCAGTGACCAGGGGATGGCTAATGAAAAACTGTTTTTT. Encoded protein: CASSDQGMANEKLFF. Drawing the rest from reference TRBV28 and TRBJ1-4, the complete variable domain is DVKVTQSSRYLVKRTGEKVFLECVQDMDHENMFWYRQDPGLGLRLIYFSYDVKMKEKGDIPEGYSVSREKKERFSLILESASTNQTSMYLCASSDQGMANEKLFFGSGTQLSVL.

The J gene is TRBJ1-3, the V gene TRBV3-1 (or the pseudogene TRBV3-2); TRBD1 agrees at 7 bases. Germline V gene sequence: CDR1 LGHDT, CDR2 YNNKEL (reference sequence). The CDR3 sequence is 17 residues long. V gave up 1 base and J gave up 3 bases; unmatched junction bases: 9. The CDR3 spells CASSQARLTGVGNTIYF. The CDR3 bases are TGTGCCAGCAGCCAAGCCCGCCTCACAGGGGTTGGAAACACCATATATTTT.

The chain carries TRBV2 and TRBJ1-2, with D unresolved. This CDR3 is built from 12 residues. Germline V lookup: CDR1 SNHLY, CDR2 FYNNEI. Trimming removed 5 bases from V and 2 bases from J, with 6 bases in between. CDR3 protein: CASSRANYGYTF. CDR3 coding DNA: TGTGCCAGCAGTCGAGCCAACTATGGCTACACCTTC. Supplemented by reference TRBV2 and TRBJ1-2, the full variable domain reads EPEVTQTPSHQVTQMGQEVILRCVPISNHLYFYWYRQILGQKVEFLVSFYNNEISEKSEIFDDQFSVERPDGSNFTLKIRSTKLEDSAMYFCASSRANYGYTFGSGTRLTVV.

The gene calls are TRBV5-4 and TRBJ2-1, with TRBD1 matching over 9 bases. CDR3 size: 15 residues. V lost 4 bases to trimming and J lost 8 bases; unmatched junction nucleotides: 10. CDR1 SGHNT and CDR2 YYREEE come from the germline V gene (reference sequence). The CDR3 here is CASSGKDRGLDEQFF. CDR3 nucleotide sequence: TGTGCCAGCAGCGGGAAGGACAGGGGCTTGGATGAGCAGTTCTTC.

This rearrangement joins TRBV9 to TRBJ1-4; D is ambiguous. V was trimmed by 4 bases and J by 7 bases, leaving 23 bases between them. This CDR3 contains 17 residues. Per germline, CDR1 SGDLS and CDR2 YYNGEE. The CDR3 nucleotides read TGTGCCAGCAGCACTGGGATAGGTGGAGGGTCCGGTGAAAAACTGTTTTTT. Translation: CASSTGIGGGSGEKLFF. Drawing the rest from reference TRBV9 and TRBJ1-4, the complete variable domain is DSGVTQTPKHLITATGQRVTLRCSPRSGDLSVYWYQQSLDQGLQFLIQYYNGEERAKGNILERFSAQQFPDLHSELNLSSLELGDSALYFCASSTGIGGGSGEKLFFGSGTQLSVL.

This clone was seen a handful of times. The rearrangement joins TRBV4-2 to TRBJ2-7; maybe TRBD2 (7 bases). The CDR3 loop spans 17 amino acids. Trimming took off 1 base at V and 1 base at J, with 17 bases between the two ends. Per the germline V gene, CDR1 is LGHNA and CDR2 is YNFKEQ. CDR3 region: CASSQGGSRGQSYEQYF. In DNA, the CDR3 is TGTGCCAGCAGCCAAGGCGGGAGCAGGGGACAATCCTACGAGCAGTACTTC.

The genes are TRBV6-5 and TRBJ2-1; 11 bases align to TRBD2. Germline V gives CDR1 MNHEY, CDR2 SVGAGI. The CDR3 has 15 amino acids. The junction had 5 bases not matched to a gene; V was cut back by 6 bases and J by 4 bases. The chain's CDR3 is CASRTGTSGYNEQFF. DNA of the CDR3: TGTGCCAGCAGGACCGGGACTAGCGGTTACAATGAGCAGTTCTTC.

The sample holds one count of this clone. The chain carries TRBV7-8 and TRBJ2-7; 9 positions match TRBD1. V shed 2 bases, J shed 2 bases, and the junction held 10 bases outside the gene matches. In germline, CDR1 is SGHVS, CDR2 FQNEAQ. The CDR3 consists of 17 residues. This chain's CDR3 is CASSLRATGTGTYEQYF. As DNA, the CDR3 is TGTGCCAGCAGCTTACGAGCAACCGGGACAGGGACCTACGAGCAGTACTTC. The variable domain in full, with the rest retrieved from reference TRBV7-8 and TRBJ2-7, is GAGVSQSPRYKVAKRGQDVALRCDPISGHVSLFWYQQALGQGPEFLTYFQNEAQLDKSGLPSDRFFAERPEGSVSTLKIQRTQQEDSAVYLCASSLRATGTGTYEQYFGPGTRLTVT.

This chain joins TRBV19 and TRBJ1-2; 7 positions agree with TRBD1. This CDR3 contains 16 residues. Trimming removed 6 bases from V and 1 base from J; junction bases left unmatched: 11. Per the germline V gene, CDR1 is LNHDA and CDR2 is SQIVND (reference sequence). DNA for the CDR3: TGTGCCAGTAGGAGTGGGACAGCGCATATTAACTATGGCTACACCTTC. Residues: CASRSGTAHINYGYTF. The full variable domain, its missing parts supplied by reference TRBV19 and TRBJ1-2, is DGGITQSPKYLFRKEGQNVTLSCEQNLNHDAMYWYRQDPGQGLRLIYYSQIVNDFQKGDIAEGYSVSREKKESFPLTVTSAQKNPTAFYLCASRSGTAHINYGYTFGSGTRLTVV.

The rearrangement links TRBV28 to TRBJ1-2, with D possibly being TRBD1 (6 bases). This CDR3 region has 13 residues. The germline gives CDR1 MDHEN, CDR2 SYDVKM. With 6 bases removed from V and 8 bases from J, the gap between germline ends came to 16 bases. The CDR3 nucleotides read TGTGCCAGCAGCTCCGGGGACATTGCGGGCTACACCTTC. The encoded protein is CASSSGDIAGYTF.